This T cell receptor beta chain was found in a study of T-cell reconstitution after alpha-beta-depleted transplantation in children. There are 13 residues in the CDR3. Germline V gives CDR1 KGHSH, CDR2 LQKENI. Trimming removed 2 bases from V and 4 bases from J, with 9 bases in between. This clonotype appeared a few times. For TCRbeta, the library was prepared with unique molecular identifiers. One entry per CDR3 protein, called by TCRdb with MiXCR from the PCR reads. Of around 700,000 distinct CDR3 sequences in the sample, around 12% were seen once. The rearrangement uses TRBV18 and TRBJ2-7, with unresolved D. The TCR originated in a girl aged 2-10 years with congenital amegakaryocytic thrombocytopenia, due to receive a stem cell transplant. The sequences come from PBMCs, collected before TCRalphabeta/CD19-depleted stem cell transplant. The CDR3 loop is CASSPSALYEQYF. In DNA, the CDR3 is TGTGCCAGCTCACCATCGGCGCTTTACGAGCAGTACTTC.